The rows below give T cell receptor beta chains drawn from one sample of a study of control samples from healthy donors and cancer patients. Sequenced by immunoSEQ multiplex PCR; TCRdb stores in-frame clones only, minus some. The repertoire consists of fewer than 90,000 clones, with around 87% occurring once and the leading ten covering 15% to 25%. Sequenced input: blood. The source is a man over 45 in good health. The CDR3 runs from the conserved cysteine through the conserved F or W. Each record gives: V gene, D gene, CDR3 protein. A D gene is named only where the DNA matches it firmly.

TRBV19 TRBD2 CASSNLAGTDTQYF
TRBV6-1 - CASSEGWDAADEQFF
TRBV27 TRBD1 CASSWDSNSPLHF
TRBV2 - CASTFFRDLGETQYF
TRBV27 - CASSPWRGDEQFF
TRBV15 - CATSNGRYGYTF
TRBV7-6 - CASSSPTGGDF
TRBV7-8 - CASSLGATSVHTQYF
TRBV7-2 - CASSSTFSYEQYF
TRBV29-1 - CSVDSKGLTLTYEQYF
TRBV4-3 TRBD1 CASSQEGTGRYGYTF
TRBV28 - CASSFHSDGYTF
TRBV5-1 TRBD1 CASSFVPGQSNGQFF
TRBV27 TRBD2 CASGAGGPGETQYF
TRBV6-2/TRBV6-3 - CASSYGQIQETQYF
TRBV5-1 - CASSLRGAASTDTQYF
TRBV7-2 - CASSSYRVGDEQYF
TRBV12-3/TRBV12-4 - CASSRLPADTQYF
TRBV12-3/TRBV12-4 - CASSLVQGHEQFF
TRBV3-1/TRBV3-2 TRBD1 CASSFSGQGTEAFF
TRBV14 - CASSQVGRGTNNEQFF
TRBV9 - CASSPSGVGGETQYF
TRBV9 - CASSVLERTEAFF
TRBV2 TRBD1 CASKDRGYNEQFF
TRBV4-3 TRBD1 CASSQDNRGSGNTIYF
TRBV6-1 - CASSERQALGEKLFF
TRBV3-1/TRBV3-2 - CASSRAASYGYTF
TRBV5-1 TRBD2 CASSLSSSGRSYNEQFF
TRBV20-1 - CSARGEIKAFF
TRBV2 TRBD1 CASSEGTGGNTGELFF
TRBV10-3 - CAISEGRADGYTF
TRBV5-6 TRBD1 CASSPSGQVNQPQHF
TRBV2 TRBD1 CASRGQGVGNTIYF
TRBV12-3/TRBV12-4 - CASSPGYEQYF
TRBV6-5 - CASSYRAQYQPQHF
TRBV7-9 - CASSKDGESTF
TRBV6-5 TRBD1 CASSPIDRGETQYF
TRBV4-3 - CASSQDWDNEQFF
TRBV27 - CASSLSLSGTDTQYF
TRBV6-2/TRBV6-3 - CASSLHPRDFQPGNTIYF
TRBV7-9 TRBD2 CASSSGLAGAYEQYF
TRBV30 - CAWAGDSNQPQHF
TRBV6-6 TRBD2 CASIPPGLAGAGELFF
TRBV6-5 TRBD2 CASMAGGTTDTQYF
TRBV2 TRBD1 CASSQGQGLSTNEKLFF
TRBV3-1/TRBV3-2 TRBD1 CASSETVGQGAKNIQYF
TRBV27 TRBD1 CASSLDRGPQETQYF
TRBV7-2 - CASSFYNQPQHF
TRBV3-1/TRBV3-2 - CASSQDGFSYGYTF
TRBV10-3 TRBD1 CAISDYGTGNTEAFF
TRBV5-1 TRBD1 CASSSGGTGLYNEQFF
TRBV9 - CASSVDHTEAFF
TRBV10-1 - CASSESLVGEQFF
TRBV25-1 - CASSDRGGHGYTF
TRBV5-8 TRBD1 CASSAGQGRGNQPQHF
TRBV11-2 - CASSWGLHTEAFF
TRBV15 - CATSRDIPGWANVLTF
TRBV7-8 - CASSLAVSLSYEQYF
TRBV7-2 - CASSFRTIDTQYF
TRBV6-5 - CASSYTSSATNEKLFF